This record looks at one T cell receptor beta chain sequence and its context. The clone's antigen remains unknown. Qualities for individual bases were not recorded, and no much larger clone is one base off. TCRbeta CDR3 regions were amplified from genomic DNA using the immunoSEQ Assay, a bias-controlled multiplex PCR. From the authors' description of their analysis: The number of nucleated cells in each sample was estimated from the amplification of reference gene primers within the assay. Sequence reads were collapsed and filtered to measure the absolute abundance of every unique TCRbeta CDR3 rearrangement. For each sample, productive Simpson clonality was calculated as the square root of Simpson's diversity index across productive rearrangements. TCRdb limited this immuneACCESS table to in-frame rearrangements with V and J called. A share of clones is missing; checked studies link under half to unresolved V genes, and the rest is unexplained. V and J calls and clone size are those listed in that table; D and trimming were worked out from the DNA. A total of 100,000 to 150,000 clones appear in this sample, more than 85% of them only once. The ten largest account for 18% of the sample.

The sample originates from a study of blood T cell repertoires in COVID-19 (dated by TCRdb to the early 2020s). With regard to the full study: Collaborator samples came from the United States, Italy and Spain and covered acute and convalescent phases of COVID-19. The prospective study material was composed of cDNA or gDNA derived from T cells, B-cell-depleted T cells, or PBMCs. The sample metadata nearly always contained a de-identified subject ID, COVID-19 status, age in years and sex. Samples came from the ongoing ImmuneRACE study (first 160 participants) plus 1,254 subjects from 6 global collaborators. Where available, HLA class I and class II types were taken from metadata supplied by the sample provider and were not determined by assay-based typing. The repertoires were made available in a free public database intended to serve as a resource for research on the immune response to SARS-CoV-2. The dataset comprised deeply sampled blood TCRbeta repertoires from subjects exposed to, actively infected with, or recovered from COVID-19.

From cysteine to phenylalanine, the CDR3 is 16 amino acids long. The entry retains the CDR3 DNA only, 48 bases that are in frame from base 1. The germline V gene gives CDR1 as KGHSH and CDR2 as LQKENI. V and J are trimmed by 6 bases and 1 base, and the gene matches miss 6 bases of the junction. Results and caveats for the whole study, not just this receptor: The quantity of clinical and demographic metadata differed by source and by participant and was supplied without curation.

Collaborating institutions collected whole blood in K2EDTA tubes following their own protocols. Collaborator samples were shipped for TCRbeta analysis as frozen whole blood, isolated PBMCs, or DNA extracted from either sample type. The rearrangement combines TRBV18 with TRBJ1-1; TRBD1 lines up with 12 middle nucleotides. Sequencing was carried out using peripheral blood. This clonotype was sampled from a man aged 50 to 59 with active or convalescent COVID-19. The CDR3 protein is CASSPGQGARNTEAFF. The nucleotides are TGTGCCAGCTCCCCGGGACAGGGGGCTAGGAACACTGAAGCTTTCTTT.